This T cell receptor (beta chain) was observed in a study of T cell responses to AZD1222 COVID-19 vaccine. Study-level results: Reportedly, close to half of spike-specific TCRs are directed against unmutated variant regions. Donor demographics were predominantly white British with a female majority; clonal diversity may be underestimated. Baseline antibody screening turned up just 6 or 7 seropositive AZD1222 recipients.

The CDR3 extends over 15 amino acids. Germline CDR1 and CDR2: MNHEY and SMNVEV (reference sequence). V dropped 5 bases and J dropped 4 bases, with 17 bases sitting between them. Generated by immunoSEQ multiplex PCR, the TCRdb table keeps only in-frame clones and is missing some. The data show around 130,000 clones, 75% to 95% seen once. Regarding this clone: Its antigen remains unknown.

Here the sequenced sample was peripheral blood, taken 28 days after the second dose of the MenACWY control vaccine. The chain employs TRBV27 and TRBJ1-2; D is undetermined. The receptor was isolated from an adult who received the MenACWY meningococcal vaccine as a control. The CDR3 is CASSPNPATPYGYTF. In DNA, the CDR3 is TGTGCCAGCAGTCCCAACCCGGCTACCCCCTATGGCTACACCTTC.